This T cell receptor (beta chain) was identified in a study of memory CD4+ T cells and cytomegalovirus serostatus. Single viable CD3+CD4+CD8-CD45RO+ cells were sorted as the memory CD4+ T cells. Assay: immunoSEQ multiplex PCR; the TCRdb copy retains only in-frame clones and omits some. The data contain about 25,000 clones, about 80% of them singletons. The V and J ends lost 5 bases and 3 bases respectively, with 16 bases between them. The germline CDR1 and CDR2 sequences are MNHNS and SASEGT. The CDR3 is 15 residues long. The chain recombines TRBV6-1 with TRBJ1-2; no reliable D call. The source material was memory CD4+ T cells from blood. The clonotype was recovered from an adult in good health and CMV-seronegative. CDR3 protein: CASSFAAWTDYGYTF. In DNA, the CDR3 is TGTGCCAGCAGTTTCGCGGCCTGGACGGACTATGGCTACACCTTC.